The 16 T cell receptor beta chains reported below all come from one sample, sequenced in a study of T-cell memory formation after mild COVID-19. TCRdb ran MiXCR on the 5' RACE reads and lists one entry per CDR3 protein. This repertoire shows about 350,000 distinct CDR3 sequences, around 20% found once; its top ten account for 20% to 25%. Specimen: PBMCs or a T cell subset sorted from them (not recorded which). The receptors derive from a man aged 18 to 30 who had mild COVID-19 (a few samples of this study predate the infection). Cell type and time point are not known.

The V and J genes are TRBV9 and TRBJ1-6; D remains unclear. CDR3 length: 14 residues. Trimming stripped 4 bases from V and 4 bases from J, with 9 bases between. The germline CDR1 and CDR2 sequences are SGDLS and YYNGEE. The CDR3 nucleotides are TGTGCCAGCAGCCCTCCGGGGTATAATTCACCCCTCCACTTT. This sequence encodes CASSPPGYNSPLHF.

The chain recombines TRBV6-5 with TRBJ2-7, with a weak D call TRBD1 (6 bases). From germline, CDR1 is MNHEY and CDR2 SVGAGI. V was shortened by 2 bases and J by 3 bases, with 8 bases between the two germline ends. The CDR3 runs 13 residues. CDR3 protein: CASSYRTDYEQYV. As DNA, the CDR3 is TGTGCCAGCAGTTACAGGACAGACTACGAGCAGTACGTC.

The CDR3 DNA reads as TGCAGTGCGGGGACTGTTCCGAGGGATGTAATCTCTGGAAACACCATATATTTT. Translation: CSAGTVPRDVISGNTIYF. The chain uses TRBV20-1 and TRBJ1-3; the D gene is possibly TRBD1 (5 bases). The CDR3 is 18 residues long. V shed 6 bases and J shed 0 bases, with 24 bases lying between them. Looked up from germline, CDR1 is DFQATT and CDR2 is SNEGSKA (reference sequence).

Many counts were recorded for this clonotype. V and J are TRBV28 and TRBJ2-1; D is possibly TRBD2 (5 bases). Trimming left V 0 bases short and J 0 bases short, with 6 bases between. The CDR3 runs to 15 residues. The germline gives CDR1 MDHEN, CDR2 SYDVKM. In DNA, the CDR3 is TGTGCCAGCAGTTTATGGGGGAGCTCCTACAATGAGCAGTTCTTC. Its protein is CASSLWGSSYNEQFF. Supplemented by reference TRBV28 and TRBJ2-1, the full variable domain reads DVKVTQSSRYLVKRTGEKVFLECVQDMDHENMFWYRQDPGLGLRLIYFSYDVKMKEKGDIPEGYSVSREKKERFSLILESASTNQTSMYLCASSLWGSSYNEQFFGPGTRLTVL.

This chain links TRBV9 with TRBJ2-7, with D unresolved. Germline V CDR1 and CDR2: SGDLS, YYNGEE. There are 13 residues in the CDR3. Between the trimmed V and J ends, which lost 0 bases and 1 base, there was a span of 5 bases. The CDR3 is CASSVGGSYEQYF. The CDR3 DNA reads as TGTGCCAGCAGCGTAGGTGGTTCCTACGAGCAGTACTTC.

The chain uses TRBV6-2 or TRBV6-3 and TRBJ2-7; TRBD2 aligns across 8 bases. The V gene's germline CDR1 is MNHEY and CDR2 SVGEGT. The CDR3 length is 14 residues. V lost 5 bases, J lost 2 bases, and 5 bases stayed unmatched. The CDR3 coding sequence is TGTGCCAGCAGTCCCCAGGGACTAGCCTACGAGCAGTACGTC. It is translated as CASSPQGLAYEQYV.

This clonotype was counted a few times. The rearrangement joins TRBV9 to TRBJ1-2, with unresolved D. V shed 5 bases and J shed 4 bases, with 18 bases lying between them. The CDR3 loop spans 15 amino acids. Germline V lookup: CDR1 SGDLS, CDR2 YYNGEE. CDR3 DNA: TGTGCCAGCAGTATAGAGACCGGGATCCGCTATGGCTACACCTTC. Residues: CASSIETGIRYGYTF.

The chain uses TRBV16 and TRBJ2-1; either TRBD1 or TRBD2 may supply D (6 bases each). This CDR3 is built from 15 residues. Germline CDR1 KGHSY, CDR2 FQNENV. V was shortened by 4 bases and J by 6 bases, with 16 bases between the two germline ends. DNA of the CDR3: TGTGCCAGCAGCCCGACTATCGGGGGCGTCAATGAGCAGTTCTTC. Its protein is CASSPTIGGVNEQFF.

This clonotype showed up just once. This chain joins TRBV29-1 and TRBJ2-4; D perhaps matches TRBD2 (7 bases). Deletions cut 1 base from V and 4 bases from J, with 14 bases between. Germline V CDR1 and CDR2: SQVTM, ANQGSEA. The CDR3 totals 15 residues. The CDR3 nucleotides read TGCAGCGTTGAAGTAAGGACAGCGGGGAAAAACATTCAGTACTTC. Translated, it gives CSVEVRTAGKNIQYF.

This clonotype turned up a few times. Here the CDR3 DNA reads TGTGCCAGCAGCACCCTGGGGCAGAGCAATCAGCCCCAGCATTTT. Its translation is CASSTLGQSNQPQHF. The V call is TRBV6-2 or TRBV6-3, the J call TRBJ1-5, with a tentative D call TRBD1 (5 bases). The CDR3 is 15 amino acids. Germline CDR1 and CDR2: MNHEY and SVGEGT. The V gene lost 6 bases and the J gene lost 1 base, with 13 bases spanning the gap.

The chain has TRBV6-6 and TRBJ1-6, with D unclear. In germline, CDR1 is MNHNY, CDR2 SVGAGI (reference sequence). The CDR3 is made up of 13 amino acids. Trimming left V 10 bases short and J 7 bases short, with 14 bases between. The CDR3 region is CATRWEPNSPLHF. CDR3 in DNA: TGTGCCACCCGTTGGGAACCAAATTCACCCCTCCACTTT.

The chain joins TRBV7-9 to TRBJ2-3, with TRBD1 matching over 10 bases. Germline lookup yields CDR1 SEHNR and CDR2 FQNEAQ (reference sequence). The CDR3 is 12 amino acids. J gave up 13 bases and V 5 bases, and 6 bases lay outside the gene matches. DNA for the CDR3: TGTGCCAGCAGCCCGGACAGGGGGGGAAAGTATTTT. Protein sequence: CASSPDRGGKYF.

The genes are TRBV4-3 and TRBJ2-7, with a weak D call TRBD2 (5 bases). The CDR3 length is 15 residues. The V gene's germline CDR1 is LGHNA and CDR2 YSLEER. The ends were cut back, 5 bases at V and 0 bases at J, with 14 bases in the middle. The CDR3 protein is CASSEADVSSYEQYF. DNA of the CDR3: TGCGCCAGCAGCGAAGCGGACGTAAGCTCCTACGAGCAGTACTTC.

The chain carries TRBV10-3 and TRBJ2-7; D call uncertain. Germline V CDR1 and CDR2: ENHRY, SYGVKD. This CDR3 is built from 13 residues. Between the trimmed V and J ends, which lost 4 bases and 2 bases, there was a span of 9 bases. The DNA of the CDR3 is TGTGCCATCAGTGCCCCAGGTACCTACGAGCAGTACTTC. Amino acid sequence: CAISAPGTYEQYF.

The V and J genes are TRBV3-1 and TRBJ2-5, with 10 bases that match TRBD2. This CDR3 has 19 residues. The germline V gene encodes CDR1 LGHDT and CDR2 YNNKEL (reference sequence). V gave up 1 base and J gave up 1 base; unmatched junction bases: 12. The CDR3 reads CASSQVGGTSGAIQETQYF. CDR3 DNA sequence: TGTGCCAGCAGCCAAGTGGGAGGCACTAGCGGGGCGATCCAAGAGACCCAGTACTTC.

The V and J genes are TRBV6-5 and TRBJ1-1; D gene uncertain. Trimming took off 4 bases at V and 1 base at J, with 13 bases between the two ends. The germline V gene encodes CDR1 MNHEY and CDR2 SVGAGI. This CDR3 has 15 amino acids. The CDR3 region is CASSFSPLGNTEAFF. As DNA, the CDR3 is TGTGCCAGCAGTTTTTCCCCGTTGGGGAACACTGAAGCTTTCTTT.